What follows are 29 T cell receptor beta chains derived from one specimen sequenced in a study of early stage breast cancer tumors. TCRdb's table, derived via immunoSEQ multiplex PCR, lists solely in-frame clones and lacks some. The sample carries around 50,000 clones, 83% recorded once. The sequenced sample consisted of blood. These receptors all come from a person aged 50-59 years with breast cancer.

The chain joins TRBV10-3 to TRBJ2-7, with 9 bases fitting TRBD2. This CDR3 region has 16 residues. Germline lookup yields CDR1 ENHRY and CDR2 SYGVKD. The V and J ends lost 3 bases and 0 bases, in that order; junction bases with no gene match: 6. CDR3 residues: CAISDATSGISYEQYF. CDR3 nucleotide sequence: TGTGCCATCAGTGACGCGACTAGCGGAATCTCCTACGAGCAGTACTTC.

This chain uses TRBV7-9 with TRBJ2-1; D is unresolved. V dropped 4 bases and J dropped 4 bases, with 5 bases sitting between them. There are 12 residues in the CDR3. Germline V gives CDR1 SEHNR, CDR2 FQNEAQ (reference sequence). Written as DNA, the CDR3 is TGTGCCAGCAGCTGGGGTTACAATGAGCAGTTCTTC. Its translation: CASSWGYNEQFF. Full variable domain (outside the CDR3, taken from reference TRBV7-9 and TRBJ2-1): DTGVSQNPRHKITKRGQNVTFRCDPISEHNRLYWYRQTLGQGPEFLTYFQNEAQLEKSRLLSDRFSAERPKGSFSTLEIQRTEQGDSAMYLCASSWGYNEQFFGPGTRLTVL.

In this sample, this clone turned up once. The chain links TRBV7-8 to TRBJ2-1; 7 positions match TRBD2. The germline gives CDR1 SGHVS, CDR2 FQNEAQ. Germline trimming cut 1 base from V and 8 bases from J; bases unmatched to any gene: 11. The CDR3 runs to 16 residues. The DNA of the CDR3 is TGTGCCAGCAGCTTAGGTCAGGCAGGGAGGGCGGATGAGCAGTTCTTC. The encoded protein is CASSLGQAGRADEQFF.

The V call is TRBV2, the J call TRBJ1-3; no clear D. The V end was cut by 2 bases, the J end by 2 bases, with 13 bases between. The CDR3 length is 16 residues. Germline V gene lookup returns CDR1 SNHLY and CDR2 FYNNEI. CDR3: CASSESARAAGNTIYF. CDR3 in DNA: TGTGCCAGCAGTGAAAGCGCACGGGCCGCTGGAAACACCATATATTTT.

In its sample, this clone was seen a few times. The CDR3 here is CASSPRPGANQPQHF. For the CDR3, the DNA is TGTGCCAGTAGTCCCCGACCAGGGGCAAATCAGCCCCAGCATTTT. The chain links TRBV19 to TRBJ1-5; possible D gene TRBD1, 6 bases. CDR3 size: 15 residues. V was pared by 5 bases and J by 4 bases, with 15 bases between. Germline assignment: CDR1 LNHDA and CDR2 SQIVND (reference sequence).

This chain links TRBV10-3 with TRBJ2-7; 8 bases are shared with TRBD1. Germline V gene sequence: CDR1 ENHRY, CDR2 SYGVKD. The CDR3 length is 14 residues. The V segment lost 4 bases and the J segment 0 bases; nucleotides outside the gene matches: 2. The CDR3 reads CAISVGTGSYEQYF. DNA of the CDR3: TGTGCCATCAGTGTGGGGACAGGCTCCTACGAGCAGTACTTC.

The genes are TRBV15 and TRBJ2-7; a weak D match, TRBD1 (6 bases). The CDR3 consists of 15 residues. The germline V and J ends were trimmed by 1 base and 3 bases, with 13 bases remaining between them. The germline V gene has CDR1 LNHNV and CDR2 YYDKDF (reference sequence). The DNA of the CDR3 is TGTGCCACCAGCAGAGGGTTGGGACACTTCTACGAGCAGTACTTC. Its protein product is CATSRGLGHFYEQYF.

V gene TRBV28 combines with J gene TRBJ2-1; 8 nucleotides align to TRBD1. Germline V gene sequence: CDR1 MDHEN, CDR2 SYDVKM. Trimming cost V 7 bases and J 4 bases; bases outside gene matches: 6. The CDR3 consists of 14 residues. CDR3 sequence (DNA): TGTGCCAGCACCTTCAGGGGGCAGTACAATGAGCAGTTCTTC. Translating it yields CASTFRGQYNEQFF.

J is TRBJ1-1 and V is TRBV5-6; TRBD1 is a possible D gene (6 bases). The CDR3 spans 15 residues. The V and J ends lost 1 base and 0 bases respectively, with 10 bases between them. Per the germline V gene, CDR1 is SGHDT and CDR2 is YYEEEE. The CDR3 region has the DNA TGTGCCAGCAGCTTGCTGGGGGGCATGAACACTGAAGCTTTCTTT. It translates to CASSLLGGMNTEAFF.

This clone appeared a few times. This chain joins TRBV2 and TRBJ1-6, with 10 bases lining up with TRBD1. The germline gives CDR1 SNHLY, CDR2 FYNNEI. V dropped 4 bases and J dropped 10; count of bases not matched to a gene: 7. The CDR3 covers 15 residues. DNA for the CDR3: TGTGCCAGCAGTGGGGACAGGGGAGGAGTATCACCCCTCCACTTT. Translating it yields CASSGDRGGVSPLHF.

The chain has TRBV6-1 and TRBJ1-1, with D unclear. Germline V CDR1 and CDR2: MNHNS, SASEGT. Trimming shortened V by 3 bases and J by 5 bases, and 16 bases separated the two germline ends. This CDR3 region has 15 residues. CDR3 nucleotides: TGTGCCAGCAGTGAGCCCCCAGCTTGGGATACTGAAGCTTTCTTT. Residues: CASSEPPAWDTEAFF.

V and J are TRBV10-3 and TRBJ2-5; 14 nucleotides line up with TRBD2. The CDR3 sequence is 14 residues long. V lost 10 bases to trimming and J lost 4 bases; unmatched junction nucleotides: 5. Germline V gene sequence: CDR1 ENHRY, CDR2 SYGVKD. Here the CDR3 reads CATGLAGGRETQYF. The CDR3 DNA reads TGTGCCACCGGACTAGCGGGAGGAAGAGAGACCCAGTACTTC.

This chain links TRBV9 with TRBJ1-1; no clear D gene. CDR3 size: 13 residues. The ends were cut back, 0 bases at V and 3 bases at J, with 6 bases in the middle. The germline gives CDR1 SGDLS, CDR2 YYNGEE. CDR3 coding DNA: TGTGCCAGCAGCGTAGTGTGGGACACTGAAGCTTTCTTT. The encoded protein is CASSVVWDTEAFF.

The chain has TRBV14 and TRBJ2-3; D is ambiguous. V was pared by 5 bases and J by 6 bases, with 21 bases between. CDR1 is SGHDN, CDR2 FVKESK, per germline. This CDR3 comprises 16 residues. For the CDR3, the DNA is TGTGCCAGCAGCGCACGGTTTCAAGGAAAAGGGGATACGCAGTATTTT. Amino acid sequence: CASSARFQGKGDTQYF.

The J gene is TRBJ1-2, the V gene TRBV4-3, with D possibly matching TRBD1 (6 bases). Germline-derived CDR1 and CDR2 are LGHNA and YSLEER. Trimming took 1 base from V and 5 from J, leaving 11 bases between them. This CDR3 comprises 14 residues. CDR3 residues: CASSQGGAGYGYTF. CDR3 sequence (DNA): TGCGCCAGCAGCCAAGGGGGGGCGGGATATGGCTACACCTTC.

The DNA for the CDR3 is TGCGCCAGCAGCCAAGATGCGACAGGGGGAGGCAATCAGCCCCAGCATTTT. Translating gives CASSQDATGGGNQPQHF. The chain has TRBV4-3 and TRBJ1-5; 9 bases line up with TRBD1. V was pared by 0 bases and J by 2 bases, with 5 bases of the junction left unmatched. The CDR3 runs to 17 residues. Germline V CDR1 and CDR2: LGHNA, YSLEER.

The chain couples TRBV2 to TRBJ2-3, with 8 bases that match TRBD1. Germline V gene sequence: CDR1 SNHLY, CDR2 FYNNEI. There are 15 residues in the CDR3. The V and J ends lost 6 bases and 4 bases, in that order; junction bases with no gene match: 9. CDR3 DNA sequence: TGTGCCAGCAGGGAAAGGTCAGGGGGCCCAGATACGCAGTATTTT. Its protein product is CASRERSGGPDTQYF.

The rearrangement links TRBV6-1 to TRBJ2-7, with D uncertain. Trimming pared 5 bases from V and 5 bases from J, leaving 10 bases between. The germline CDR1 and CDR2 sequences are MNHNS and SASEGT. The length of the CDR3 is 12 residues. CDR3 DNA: TGTGCCAGCAGTCGCGCGCGGAACGAGCAGTACTTC. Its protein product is CASSRARNEQYF.

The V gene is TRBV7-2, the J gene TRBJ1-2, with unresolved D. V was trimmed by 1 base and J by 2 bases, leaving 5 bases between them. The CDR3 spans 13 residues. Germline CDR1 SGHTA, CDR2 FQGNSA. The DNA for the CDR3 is TGTGCCAGCAGCTTAGAGGCAAACTATGGCTACACCTTC. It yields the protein CASSLEANYGYTF.

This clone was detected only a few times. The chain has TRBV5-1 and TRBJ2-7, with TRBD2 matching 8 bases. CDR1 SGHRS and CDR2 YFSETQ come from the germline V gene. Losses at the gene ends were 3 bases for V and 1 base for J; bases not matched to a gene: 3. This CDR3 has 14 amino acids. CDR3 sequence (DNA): TGCGCCAGCAGCTCGATAGCGGGGTCCTACGAGCAGTACTTC. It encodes CASSSIAGSYEQYF. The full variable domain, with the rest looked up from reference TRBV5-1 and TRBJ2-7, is KAGVTQTPRYLIKTRGQQVTLSCSPISGHRSVSWYQQTPGQGLQFLFEYFSETQRNKGNFPGRFSGRQFSNSRSEMNVSTLELGDSALYLCASSSIAGSYEQYFGPGTRLTVT.

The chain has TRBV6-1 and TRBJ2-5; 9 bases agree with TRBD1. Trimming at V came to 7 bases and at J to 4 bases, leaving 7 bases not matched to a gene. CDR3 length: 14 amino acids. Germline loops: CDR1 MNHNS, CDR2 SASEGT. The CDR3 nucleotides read TGTGCCAGCAACCGACAGGGGGGAGTAGAGACCCAGTACTTC. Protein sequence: CASNRQGGVETQYF.

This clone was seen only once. CDR3 nucleotides: TGTGCCAGCAGCTACGGACAGGGTGGCTATGGCTACACCTTC. Protein: CASSYGQGGYGYTF. The rearrangement joins TRBV7-9 to TRBJ1-2; 8 positions match TRBD1. The CDR3 extends over 14 amino acids. V lost 4 bases, J lost 4 bases, and 5 bases stayed unmatched. CDR1 and CDR2 (germline): SEHNR, FQNEAQ (reference sequence).

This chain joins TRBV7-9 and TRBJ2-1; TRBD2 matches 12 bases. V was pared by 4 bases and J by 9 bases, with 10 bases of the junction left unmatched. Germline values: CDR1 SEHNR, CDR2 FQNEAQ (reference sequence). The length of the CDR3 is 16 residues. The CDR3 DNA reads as TGTGCCAGCAGCTCCTCTAGCGGGAGGGCCGTCGCTGAGCAGTTCTTC. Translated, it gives CASSSSSGRAVAEQFF.

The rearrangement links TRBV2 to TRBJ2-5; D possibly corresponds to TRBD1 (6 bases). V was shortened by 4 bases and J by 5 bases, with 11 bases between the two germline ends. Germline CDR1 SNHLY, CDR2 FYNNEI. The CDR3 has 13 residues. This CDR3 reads CASSGFGQETQYF. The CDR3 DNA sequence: TGTGCCAGCAGTGGCTTTGGACAGGAGACCCAGTACTTC.

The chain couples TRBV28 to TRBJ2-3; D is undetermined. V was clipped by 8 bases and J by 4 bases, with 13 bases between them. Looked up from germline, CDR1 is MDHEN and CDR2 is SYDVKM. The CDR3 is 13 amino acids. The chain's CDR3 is CASGPGVPDTQYF. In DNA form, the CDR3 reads TGTGCCAGCGGACCCGGAGTCCCAGATACGCAGTATTTT.

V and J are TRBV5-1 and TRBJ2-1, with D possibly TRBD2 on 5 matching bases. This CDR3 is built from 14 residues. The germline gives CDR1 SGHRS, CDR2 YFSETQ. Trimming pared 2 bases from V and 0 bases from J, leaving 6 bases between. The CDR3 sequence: CASSLGSSYNEQFF. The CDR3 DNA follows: TGCGCCAGCAGCTTAGGGAGCTCCTACAATGAGCAGTTCTTC.

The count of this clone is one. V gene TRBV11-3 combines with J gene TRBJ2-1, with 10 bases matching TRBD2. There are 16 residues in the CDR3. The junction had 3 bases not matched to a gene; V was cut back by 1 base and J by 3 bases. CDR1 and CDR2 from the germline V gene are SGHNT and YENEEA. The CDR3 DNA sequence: TGTGCCAGCAGCTTAGGGGGGACTAGCGTCTACAATGAGCAGTTCTTC. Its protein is CASSLGGTSVYNEQFF. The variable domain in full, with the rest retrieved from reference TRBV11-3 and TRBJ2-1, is EAGVVQSPRYKIIEKKQPVAFWCNPISGHNTLYWYLQNLGQGPELLIRYENEEAVDDSQLPKDRFSAERLKGVDSTLKIQPAELGDSAVYLCASSLGGTSVYNEQFFGPGTRLTVL.

CDR3 sequence: CASSPKMSTRGPEAFF. The CDR3 DNA reads TGTGCCAGCTCACCAAAAATGTCAACCAGAGGGCCTGAAGCTTTCTTT. J is TRBJ1-1 and V is TRBV18; no firm D call. Germline V lookup: CDR1 KGHSH, CDR2 LQKENI. The V end lost 2 bases, the J end lost 6 bases, and 19 bases lay between the germline ends. CDR3 length: 16 residues.

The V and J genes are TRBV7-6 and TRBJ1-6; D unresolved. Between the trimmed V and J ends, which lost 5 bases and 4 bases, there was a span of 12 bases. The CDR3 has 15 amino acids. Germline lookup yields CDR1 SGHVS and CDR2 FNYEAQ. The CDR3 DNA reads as TGTGCCAGCAGCGCCCGGGATATTTATAATTCACCCCTCCACTTT. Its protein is CASSARDIYNSPLHF.